Sequencing of this TCR beta chain was carried out in a study of shared clonotypes between healthy human individuals. Germline V CDR1 and CDR2: SGHVS, FNYEAQ. The CDR3 length is 16 residues. Details on this clone: One end of the junction is discordant with germline, which a read error may explain. This specimen includes other DNA sequences encoding the same CDR3.

Method: immunoSEQ multiplex PCR; TCRdb's copy keeps in-frame clones and lacks some. The sample gives 550,000 to 800,000 clones, about 92% of which show up once; more than 30% is in the top ten. The rearrangement links TRBV7-6 to TRBJ2-1, with TRBD2 identical over 11 bases. Sample: memory CD8+ T cells from PBMCs. Subset here: CD45RO+ cells pooled with CCR7-negative TemRA cells. The receptor comes from a man in his late teens or twenties in good health. Some clones in this sample may be carry-over from other donors' samples. The CDR3 spells CASSKAGLAAYNEQFF. DNA of the CDR3: TGCGCCAGCAGCAAGGCGGGACTAGCGGCCTACAATGAGCAGTTCTTC. The whole variable domain, remainder taken from reference TRBV7-6 and TRBJ2-1, is GAGVSQSPRYKVTKRGQDVALRCDPISGHVSLYWYRQALGQGPEFLTYFNYEAQQDKSGLPNDRFSAERPEGSISTLTIQRTEQRDSAMYRCASSKAGLAAYNEQFFGPGTRLTVL.